This T cell receptor beta chain was retrieved from a study of blood T cell repertoires in COVID-19. For the study at large: COVID-19 samples from acute and convalescent phases originated in the United States, Italy and Spain. The analysed material was cDNA or gDNA that came from T cells, B-cell-depleted T cells, or PBMCs.

How the authors handled the data: Reference gene primer amplification gave nucleated cell count estimates. Assay used: immunoSEQ multiplex PCR; TCRdb lists only in-frame clones, some missing. V and J calls and clone size are as listed in that table; D and trimming were resolved from the DNA. The repertoire has tens of thousands of clones, around 90% of them found once; the top ten carry approximately 5%. Germline CDR1 and CDR2: ENHRY and SYGVKD. The CDR3 is made up of 15 amino acids. J was trimmed by 0 bases and V by 8 bases; bases with no gene match: 4. A single count supports this clone. The receptor's source is a woman of 80 years or more with acute or convalescent COVID-19. J is TRBJ2-3 and V is TRBV10-3, with 11 bases aligning to TRBD1. The source material was peripheral blood. The CDR3: CAILRDRGSTDTQYF. In DNA form, the CDR3 reads TGTGCCATCCTCCGGGACAGGGGGAGCACAGATACGCAGTATTTT.